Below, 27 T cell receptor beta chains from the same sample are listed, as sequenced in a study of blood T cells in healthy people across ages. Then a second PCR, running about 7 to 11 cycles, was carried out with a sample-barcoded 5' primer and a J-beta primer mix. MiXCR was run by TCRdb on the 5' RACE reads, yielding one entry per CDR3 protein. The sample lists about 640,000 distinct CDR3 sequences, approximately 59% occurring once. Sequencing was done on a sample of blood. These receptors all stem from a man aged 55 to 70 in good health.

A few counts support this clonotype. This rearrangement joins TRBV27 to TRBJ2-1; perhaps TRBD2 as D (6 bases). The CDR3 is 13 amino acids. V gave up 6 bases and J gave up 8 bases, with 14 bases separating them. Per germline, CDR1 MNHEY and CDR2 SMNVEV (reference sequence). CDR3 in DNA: TGTGCCAGCAGGAACGGGGGACCCCATGAGCAGTTCTTC. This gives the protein CASRNGGPHEQFF.

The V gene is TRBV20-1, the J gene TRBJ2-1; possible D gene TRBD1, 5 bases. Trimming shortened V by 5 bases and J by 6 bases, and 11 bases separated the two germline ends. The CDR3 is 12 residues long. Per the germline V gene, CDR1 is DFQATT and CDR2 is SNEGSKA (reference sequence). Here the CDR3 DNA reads TGCAGTGCTGAACAGGTCGGCAATGAGCAGTTCTTC. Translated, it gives CSAEQVGNEQFF.

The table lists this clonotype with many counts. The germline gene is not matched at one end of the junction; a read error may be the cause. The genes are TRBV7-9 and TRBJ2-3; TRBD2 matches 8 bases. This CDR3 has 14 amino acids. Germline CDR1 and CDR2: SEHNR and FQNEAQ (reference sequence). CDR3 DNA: TGTGCCAGCAGTTTAGGACTAGCAAGCGATACGCAGTATTTT. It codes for CASSLGLASDTQYF.

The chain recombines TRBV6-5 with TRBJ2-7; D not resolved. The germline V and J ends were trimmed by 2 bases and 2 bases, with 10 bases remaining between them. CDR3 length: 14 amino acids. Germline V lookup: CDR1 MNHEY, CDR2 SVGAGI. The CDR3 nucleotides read TGTGCCAGCAGTTACGCTGGGATTGCCTACGAGCAGTACTTC. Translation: CASSYAGIAYEQYF.

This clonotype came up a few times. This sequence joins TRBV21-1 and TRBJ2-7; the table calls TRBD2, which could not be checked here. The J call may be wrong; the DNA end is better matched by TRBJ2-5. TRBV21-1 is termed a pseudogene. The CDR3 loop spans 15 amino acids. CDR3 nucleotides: TGTGCCAGCAGCACGCTAGCGGGGGGGGGAGAGACCCAGTACTTC. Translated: CASSTLAGGGETQYF.

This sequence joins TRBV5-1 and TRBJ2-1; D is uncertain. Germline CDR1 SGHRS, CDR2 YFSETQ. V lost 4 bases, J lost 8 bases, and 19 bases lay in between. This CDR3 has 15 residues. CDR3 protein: CASSGSSGFGDEQFF. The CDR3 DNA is TGCGCCAGCAGCGGATCGTCAGGTTTTGGGGATGAGCAGTTCTTC.

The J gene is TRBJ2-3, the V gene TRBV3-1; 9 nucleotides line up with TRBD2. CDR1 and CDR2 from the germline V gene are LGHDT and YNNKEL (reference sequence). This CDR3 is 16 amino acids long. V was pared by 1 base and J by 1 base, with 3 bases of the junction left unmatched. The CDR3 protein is CASSQGRGGGTDTQYF. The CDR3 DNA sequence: TGTGCCAGCAGCCAAGGGCGGGGGGGCGGCACAGATACGCAGTATTTT.

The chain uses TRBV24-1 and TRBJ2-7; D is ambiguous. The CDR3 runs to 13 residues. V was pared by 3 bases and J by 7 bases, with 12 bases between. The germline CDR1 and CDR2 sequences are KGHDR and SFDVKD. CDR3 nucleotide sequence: TGTGCCACCAGTGATCCCCCTTTGGATGAGCAGTACTTC. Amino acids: CATSDPPLDEQYF.

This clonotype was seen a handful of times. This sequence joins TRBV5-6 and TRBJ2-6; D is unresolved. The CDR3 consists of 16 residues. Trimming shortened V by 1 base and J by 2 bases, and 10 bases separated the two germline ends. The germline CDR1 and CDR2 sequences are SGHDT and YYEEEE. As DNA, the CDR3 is TGTGCCAGCAGCTTGCTTCTCTTACCTGGGGCCAACGTCCTGACTTTC. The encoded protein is CASSLLLLPGANVLTF.

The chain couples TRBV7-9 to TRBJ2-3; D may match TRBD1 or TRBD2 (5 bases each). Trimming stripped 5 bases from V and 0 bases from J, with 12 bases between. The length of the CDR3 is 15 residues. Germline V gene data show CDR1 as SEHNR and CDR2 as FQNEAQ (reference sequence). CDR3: CASSARDGSTDTQYF. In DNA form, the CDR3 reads TGTGCCAGCAGCGCGAGGGACGGCAGCACAGATACGCAGTATTTT.

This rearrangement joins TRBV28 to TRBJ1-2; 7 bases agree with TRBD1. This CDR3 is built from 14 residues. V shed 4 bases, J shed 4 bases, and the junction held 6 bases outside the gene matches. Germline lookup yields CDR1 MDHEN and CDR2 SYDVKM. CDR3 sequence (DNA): TGTGCCAGCAGTTCCCCCGGACAGGTCTATGGCTACACCTTC. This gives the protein CASSSPGQVYGYTF.

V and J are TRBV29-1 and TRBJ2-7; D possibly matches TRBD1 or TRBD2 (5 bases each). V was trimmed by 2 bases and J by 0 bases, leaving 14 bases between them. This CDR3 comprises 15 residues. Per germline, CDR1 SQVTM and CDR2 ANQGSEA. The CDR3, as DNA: TGCAGCGTTGAACGAAGGGCAGGGAGCTCCTACGAGCAGTACTTC. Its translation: CSVERRAGSSYEQYF.

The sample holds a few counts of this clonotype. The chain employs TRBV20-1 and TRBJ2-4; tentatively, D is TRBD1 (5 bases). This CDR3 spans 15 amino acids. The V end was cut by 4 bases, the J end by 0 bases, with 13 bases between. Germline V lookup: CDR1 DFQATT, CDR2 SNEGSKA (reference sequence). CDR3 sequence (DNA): TGCAGTGCTAAGGACATACCGCTAGCCAAAAACATTCAGTACTTC. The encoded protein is CSAKDIPLAKNIQYF.

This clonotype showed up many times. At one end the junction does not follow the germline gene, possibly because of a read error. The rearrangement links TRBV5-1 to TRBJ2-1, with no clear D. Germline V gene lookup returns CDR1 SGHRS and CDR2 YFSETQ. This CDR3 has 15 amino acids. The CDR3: CASSLGQSSYNEQFF. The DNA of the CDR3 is TGTGCCAGCAGCTTAGGCCAAAGCTCCTACAATGAGCAGTTCTTC.

The CDR3 sequence is CASRSYRSYEQYF. The CDR3 nucleotides read TGTGCCAGCAGGTCATATAGGTCCTACGAGCAGTACTTC. This chain connects TRBV6-1 to TRBJ2-7, with D unclear. CDR1 and CDR2 (germline): MNHNS, SASEGT. The CDR3 runs to 13 residues. V lost 6 bases and J lost 1, with 10 bases in between.

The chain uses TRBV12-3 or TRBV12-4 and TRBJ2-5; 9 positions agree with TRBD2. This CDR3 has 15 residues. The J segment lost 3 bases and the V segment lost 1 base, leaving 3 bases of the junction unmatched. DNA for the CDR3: TGTGCCAGCAGTTTAGGGGCTAGCGGGAAAGAGACCCAGTACTTC. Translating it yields CASSLGASGKETQYF.

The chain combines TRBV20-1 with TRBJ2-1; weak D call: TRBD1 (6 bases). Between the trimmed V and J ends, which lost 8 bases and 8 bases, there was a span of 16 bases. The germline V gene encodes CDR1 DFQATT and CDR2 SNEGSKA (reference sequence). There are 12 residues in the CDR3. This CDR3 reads CSTAGDIDEQFF. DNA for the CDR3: TGCAGTACCGCAGGGGATATAGATGAGCAGTTCTTC.

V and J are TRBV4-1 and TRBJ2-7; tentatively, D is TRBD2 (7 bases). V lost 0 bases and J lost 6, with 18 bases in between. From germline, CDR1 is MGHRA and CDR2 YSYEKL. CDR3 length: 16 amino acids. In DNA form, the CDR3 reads TGCGCCAGCAGCCAAGATCCGGGGCAGGGGAGGGTCGAGCAGTACTTC. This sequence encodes CASSQDPGQGRVEQYF.

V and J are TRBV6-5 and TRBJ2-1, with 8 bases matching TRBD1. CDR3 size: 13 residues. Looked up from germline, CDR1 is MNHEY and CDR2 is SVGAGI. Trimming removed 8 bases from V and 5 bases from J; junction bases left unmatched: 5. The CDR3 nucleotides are TGTGCCAGCGGACAGGGATTCCACAATGAGCAGTTCTTC. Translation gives CASGQGFHNEQFF.

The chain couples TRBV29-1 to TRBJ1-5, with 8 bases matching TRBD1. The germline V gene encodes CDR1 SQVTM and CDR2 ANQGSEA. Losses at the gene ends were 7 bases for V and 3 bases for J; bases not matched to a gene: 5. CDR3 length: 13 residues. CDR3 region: CSAKGQDNQPQHF. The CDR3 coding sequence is TGCAGCGCTAAGGGACAGGACAATCAGCCCCAGCATTTT.

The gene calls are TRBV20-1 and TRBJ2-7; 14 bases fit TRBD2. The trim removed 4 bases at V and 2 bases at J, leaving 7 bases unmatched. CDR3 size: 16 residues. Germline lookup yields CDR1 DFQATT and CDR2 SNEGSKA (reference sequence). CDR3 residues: CSAKATSGGAAYEQYF. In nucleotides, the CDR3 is TGCAGTGCTAAGGCGACTAGCGGGGGGGCCGCCTACGAGCAGTACTTC.

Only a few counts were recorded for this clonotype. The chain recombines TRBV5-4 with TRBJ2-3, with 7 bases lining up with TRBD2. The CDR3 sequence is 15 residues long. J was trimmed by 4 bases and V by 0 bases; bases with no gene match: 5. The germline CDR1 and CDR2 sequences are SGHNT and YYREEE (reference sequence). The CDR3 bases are TGTGCCAGCAGCTTGGACCGCGCGGGAGCAGATACGCAGTATTTT. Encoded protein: CASSLDRAGADTQYF.

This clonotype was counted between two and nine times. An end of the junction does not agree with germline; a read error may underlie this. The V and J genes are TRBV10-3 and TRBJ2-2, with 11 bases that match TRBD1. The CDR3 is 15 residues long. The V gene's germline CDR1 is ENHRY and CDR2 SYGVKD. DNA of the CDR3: TGTGCCATCACTGAGGGACAGGGGGACACCGGGGAGCTGTTTTTT. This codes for CAITEGQGDTGELFF.

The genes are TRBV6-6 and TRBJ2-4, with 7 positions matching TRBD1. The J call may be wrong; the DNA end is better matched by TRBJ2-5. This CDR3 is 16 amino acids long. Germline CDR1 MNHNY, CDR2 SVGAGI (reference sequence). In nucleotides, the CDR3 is TGTGCCAGCAGTCACAGTTCTCGGACAGGACAAGAGACCCAGTACTTC. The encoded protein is CASSHSSRTGQETQYF.

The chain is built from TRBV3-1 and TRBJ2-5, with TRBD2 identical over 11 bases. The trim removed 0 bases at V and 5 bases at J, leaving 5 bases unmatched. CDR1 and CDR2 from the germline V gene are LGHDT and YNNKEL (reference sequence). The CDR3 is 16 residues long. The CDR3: CASSQELAGGPETQYF. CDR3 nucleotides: TGTGCCAGCAGCCAAGAGCTAGCGGGGGGTCCGGAGACCCAGTACTTC.

The CDR3 nucleotides read TGTGCCAGCAGCCAAGATGTAATAGCGGGGGTTCTAAAGACCCAGTACTTC. Residues: CASSQDVIAGVLKTQYF. The chain joins TRBV3-1 to TRBJ2-7; 9 bases are shared with TRBD2. TRBJ2-5 matches the DNA end more closely, so the J call is doubtful. CDR3 length equals 17 residues. Germline-derived CDR1 and CDR2 are LGHDT and YNNKEL (reference sequence).

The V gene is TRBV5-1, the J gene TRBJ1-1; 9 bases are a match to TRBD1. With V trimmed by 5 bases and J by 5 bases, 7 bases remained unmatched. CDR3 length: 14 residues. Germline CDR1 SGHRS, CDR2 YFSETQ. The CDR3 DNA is TGCGCCAGCAGTGAGACAGGGGGATTAACTGAAGCTTTCTTT. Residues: CASSETGGLTEAFF.